What follows are 25 T cell receptor beta chains derived from one specimen sequenced in a study of regulatory T cells in long-lasting Graves disease. Time point specified: newly diagnosed GD, antithyroid drugs for less than 3 months. The TCR library was made from RNA extracted from PBMCs. HTBI primers from iRepertoire and Arm-PCR of CDR3 regions yielded the TCR beta libraries. Each CDR3 protein gets one entry after TCRdb re-called the multiplex PCR reads with MiXCR. The sample yields roughly 530,000 distinct CDR3 sequences, around 15% seen once. These data also formed part of another study, on T cells in Graves' hyperthyroidism and ophthalmopathy.

The specimen was peripheral blood mononuclear cells (PBMCs), collected at new diagnosis, from a patient treated with antithyroid drugs. The receptors stem from a woman aged 35 to 60 with Graves disease.

The chain carries TRBV4-1 and TRBJ2-5, with D possibly matching TRBD1 (5 bases). The germline V gene has CDR1 MGHRA and CDR2 YSYEKL. The CDR3 is made up of 13 amino acids. V lost 1 base to trimming and J lost 4 bases, with 7 bases between them. CDR3 amino acids: CASSQVGRETQYF. CDR3 coding DNA: TGCGCCAGCAGCCAAGTGGGGCGAGAGACCCAGTACTTC.

This clonotype was detected many times. The V and J genes are TRBV4-1 and TRBJ1-1; D ambiguous. The CDR3 runs to 13 residues. Germline V gene data show CDR1 as MGHRA and CDR2 as YSYEKL. The V and J ends lost 4 bases and 3 bases respectively, with 9 bases between them. The chain's CDR3 is CASSPTAYTEAFF. CDR3 coding DNA: TGCGCCAGCAGCCCCACAGCCTACACTGAAGCTTTCTTT.

The chain has TRBV9 and TRBJ2-5; D is possibly TRBD1 (5 bases). CDR1 is SGDLS and CDR2 is YYNGEE in the germline V gene. This CDR3 contains 20 residues. The germline V and J ends were trimmed by 3 bases and 2 bases, with 29 bases remaining between them. Here the CDR3 DNA reads TGTGCCAGCAGCGGGGTAGGGGCAGGGTCTGATCAAGAGATACAAGAGACCCAGTACTTC. Translating it yields CASSGVGAGSDQEIQETQYF.

At least ten counts were recorded for this clonotype. The gene calls are TRBV3-1 and TRBJ2-7; D is unclear. This CDR3 is built from 11 residues. Trimming cost V 6 bases and J 3 bases, with 6 bases left between them. Germline-derived CDR1 and CDR2 are LGHDT and YNNKEL (reference sequence). The CDR3 bases are TGTGCCAGCAGTCGACTCTACGAGCAGTACTTC. It is translated as CASSRLYEQYF.

The chain links TRBV7-2 to TRBJ2-5, with a weak D call TRBD1 (6 bases). The CDR3 runs 14 residues. The V end was cut by 2 bases, the J end by 1 base, with 8 bases between. Looked up from germline, CDR1 is SGHTA and CDR2 is FQGNSA. The CDR3 DNA follows: TGTGCCAGCAGCTTAAGGGACACCCAAGAGACCCAGTACTTC. Translating gives CASSLRDTQETQYF.

This clonotype occurred many times. A junction boundary mismatches the germline segment, possibly from a read error. The V call is TRBV2, the J call TRBJ1-4; D gene uncertain. The germline gives CDR1 SNHLY, CDR2 FYNNEI. This CDR3 spans 15 amino acids. CDR3 in amino acids: CASSEEGATNEKLFF. The CDR3 DNA reads TGTGCCAGCAGCGAAGAGGGCGCAACTAATGAAAAACTGTTTTTT.

Here the CDR3 reads CASSLQGTGNEKLFF. The DNA for the CDR3 is TGTGCCAGCAGTTTGCAGGGTACGGGTAATGAAAAACTGTTTTTT. The rearrangement joins TRBV6-5 to TRBJ1-4, with D possibly TRBD1 on 5 matching bases. The length of the CDR3 is 15 residues. V was cut by 4 bases and J by 4 bases, with 13 bases left in between. Germline V gene data show CDR1 as MNHEY and CDR2 as SVGAGI.

This clonotype was seen many times. The gene calls are TRBV9 and TRBJ1-1; perhaps TRBD1 as D (5 bases). CDR3 size: 14 residues. Per germline, CDR1 SGDLS and CDR2 YYNGEE. V lost 4 bases, J lost 4 bases, and 14 bases lay in between. The CDR3 sequence is CASSPIGGSTEAFF. The CDR3 DNA reads as TGTGCCAGCAGCCCCATTGGGGGGAGCACTGAAGCTTTCTTT.

This clonotype was counted ten times or more. The chain employs TRBV6-5 and TRBJ2-5; D call uncertain. This CDR3 region has 14 residues. The V gene lost 0 bases and the J gene lost 0 bases, with 5 bases spanning the gap. Germline loops: CDR1 MNHEY, CDR2 SVGAGI. Here the CDR3 reads CASSYSPYQETQYF. CDR3 in DNA: TGTGCCAGCAGTTACTCCCCGTACCAAGAGACCCAGTACTTC.

This clonotype has a count of ten or more. This sequence joins TRBV3-1 and TRBJ2-2, with 13 bases aligning to TRBD2. The CDR3 consists of 16 residues. Looked up from germline, CDR1 is LGHDT and CDR2 is YNNKEL (reference sequence). The V gene end was trimmed by 7 bases and the J gene end by 7 bases; junction bases not matched to a gene: 9. The CDR3 DNA reads as TGTGCCAGCACTCCCCCGGGACTAGCGGGGATCGGGGAGCTGTTTTTT. This encodes CASTPPGLAGIGELFF.

V gene TRBV5-4 combines with J gene TRBJ1-6; TRBD1 aligns across 9 bases. CDR1 is SGHNT, CDR2 YYREEE, per germline (reference sequence). The trim removed 4 bases at V and 5 bases at J, leaving 4 bases unmatched. There are 15 residues in the CDR3. The CDR3 sequence: CASSKWTGDNSPLHF. The CDR3 DNA reads as TGTGCCAGCAGCAAGTGGACAGGGGATAATTCACCCCTCCACTTT.

This clonotype came up many times. V is TRBV3-1 and J is TRBJ1-1; tentatively, D is TRBD1 (5 bases). Germline V gene data show CDR1 as LGHDT and CDR2 as YNNKEL (reference sequence). CDR3 length equals 14 residues. Trimming removed 2 bases from V and 2 bases from J, with 9 bases in between. The CDR3 region has the DNA TGTGCCAGCAGCCAATTTCAGGGAAACACTGAAGCTTTCTTT. Amino acids: CASSQFQGNTEAFF.

This clonotype appeared a few times. This sequence joins TRBV29-1 and TRBJ2-7, with 12 positions matching TRBD2. The V segment lost 4 bases and the J segment 5 bases; nucleotides outside the gene matches: 12. The CDR3 covers 16 residues. Germline V lookup: CDR1 SQVTM, CDR2 ANQGSEA. The CDR3 coding sequence is TGCAGCGTTGCGGCCGGGCTAGCGGGGGGGCTACACGAGCAGTACTTC. It encodes CSVAAGLAGGLHEQYF.

This clonotype was detected only once. The J gene is TRBJ2-2, the V gene TRBV6-2 or TRBV6-3, with TRBD1 identical over 7 bases. The J segment lost 4 bases and the V segment lost 3 bases, leaving 14 bases of the junction unmatched. The CDR3 loop spans 18 amino acids. Germline CDR1 is MNHEY and CDR2 is SVGEGT. The CDR3 DNA sequence: TGTGCCAGCAGTTATTCAGAGGGGGCGGTCTTGGGCACCGGGGAGCTGTTTTTT. It translates to CASSYSEGAVLGTGELFF.

This clonotype has a handful of counts. CDR3 bases: TGTGCCACCAGCTGGGGGGGGGATACGCAGTATTTT. Translation: CATSWGGDTQYF. The chain uses TRBV15 and TRBJ2-1; 7 nucleotides match TRBD2. The last part of the DNA fits TRBJ2-3 better; the J call may be wrong. This CDR3 is 12 amino acids long. CDR1 is LNHNV, CDR2 YYDKDF, per germline (reference sequence).

This clonotype was found many times. Here the CDR3 DNA reads TGTGCCAGCAGTGAGTCTGGGGACTTGACCTATGGCTACACCTTC. Translating gives CASSESGDLTYGYTF. The rearrangement links TRBV25-1 to TRBJ1-2; D perhaps matches TRBD1 (5 bases). CDR1 MGHDK and CDR2 SYGVNS come from the germline V gene. With 3 bases removed from V and 4 bases from J, the gap between germline ends came to 15 bases. The CDR3 consists of 15 residues.

This clonotype has at least ten counts. The rearrangement links TRBV12-3 or TRBV12-4 to TRBJ2-5; D is possibly TRBD2 (6 bases). CDR3 length: 13 amino acids. Trimming took off 5 bases at V and 5 bases at J, with 12 bases between the two ends. The DNA for the CDR3 is TGTGCCAGCAGTGCAGCGGGTGCTGAGACCCAGTACTTC. It yields the protein CASSAAGAETQYF.

As concerns this clonotype: A much larger clone differs by one base, so this may be a read error. The rearrangement links TRBV10-3 to TRBJ1-1; 7 nucleotides line up with TRBD1. Germline CDR1 and CDR2: ENHRY and SYGVKD. The CDR3 loop spans 14 amino acids. V was clipped by 4 bases and J by 3 bases; unmatched bases: 5. CDR3 nucleotides: TGTGCCATCAGTGGACAGGGTGGGCACACTGAAGCTTTCTTT. Translated: CAISGQGGHTEAFF.

Remarks on this clonotype: Being one base from a much bigger clone, this may be a read error. The chain combines TRBV29-1 with TRBJ1-2; D call uncertain. The CDR3 is 14 amino acids. Trimming took off 7 bases at V and 2 bases at J, with 17 bases between the two ends. Germline CDR1 and CDR2: SQVTM and ANQGSEA. CDR3 nucleotides: TGCAGCGCTGTAAACGCATCGGCGAACTATGGCTACACCTTC. It codes for CSAVNASANYGYTF.

V and J are TRBV12-3 or TRBV12-4 and TRBJ1-1; TRBD1 aligns across 7 bases. This CDR3 is 13 amino acids long. Trimming removed 10 bases from V and 3 bases from J; junction bases left unmatched: 8. The CDR3 DNA reads as TGTGCCATGCGACAGGGCACCCACACTGAAGCTTTCTTT. It codes for CAMRQGTHTEAFF.

The table lists this clonotype with a few counts. The chain joins TRBV6-2 or TRBV6-3 to TRBJ1-2; D remains ambiguous. This CDR3 is built from 14 residues. CDR1 and CDR2 from the germline V gene are MNHEY and SVGEGT. The V and J ends lost 0 bases and 8 bases respectively, with 13 bases between them. CDR3 loop: CASSYSTGVGGYTF. The CDR3 coding sequence is TGTGCCAGCAGTTACTCAACCGGGGTGGGGGGCTACACCTTC.

This clonotype was seen repeatedly, ten times or more. V is TRBV6-1 and J is TRBJ1-2, with D maybe TRBD1 (5 bases). This CDR3 is built from 13 residues. The ends were cut back, 3 bases at V and 7 bases at J, with 12 bases in the middle. Looked up from germline, CDR1 is MNHNS and CDR2 is SASEGT. CDR3 sequence reads: CASSDVGRPGYTF. In DNA form, the CDR3 reads TGTGCCAGCAGTGATGTGGGGCGCCCTGGCTACACCTTC.

V usage is TRBV5-1 and J usage is TRBJ2-7; 8 positions match TRBD1. Germline values: CDR1 SGHRS, CDR2 YFSETQ. V shed 4 bases, J shed 0 bases, and the junction held 9 bases outside the gene matches. The CDR3 spans 16 residues. As DNA, the CDR3 is TGCGCCAGCAGCCCACCGACAGGGGCCAGCTCCTACGAGCAGTACTTC. Its protein is CASSPPTGASSYEQYF.

There are many counts of this clonotype. V and J are TRBV11-2 and TRBJ2-7; 7 bases agree with TRBD1. This CDR3 region has 16 residues. Germline V gene data show CDR1 as SGHAT and CDR2 as FQNNGV. Germline trimming cut 5 bases from V and 4 bases from J; bases unmatched to any gene: 14. The CDR3 sequence: CASSRPRQGLTYEQYF. In DNA form, the CDR3 reads TGTGCCAGCAGCCGACCCCGACAGGGTCTCACGTACGAGCAGTACTTC.

There are many counts of this clonotype. The chain links TRBV12-3 or TRBV12-4 to TRBJ1-5, with unresolved D. This CDR3 contains 16 residues. The ends were cut back, 6 bases at V and 2 bases at J, with 17 bases in the middle. The CDR3 DNA is TGTGCCAGCAGCCCGTCGGGGAAAAGGGGCAATCAGCCCCAGCATTTT. Translated: CASSPSGKRGNQPQHF.